This T cell receptor beta chain was captured by sequencing in a study of T cells in Graves' hyperthyroidism and ophthalmopathy. On the study more broadly: Peripheral blood collection took place at initial diagnosis, before any treatment.

Amplified TCR beta CDR3 regions came from RNA transcripts. HTBI primers were the set used in a first-round RT-PCR of the TCR CDR3. A single record per CDR3 protein comes from TCRdb applying MiXCR to the multiplex PCR reads. The top ten clones hold approximately 4.3% of a sample with hundreds of thousands of distinct CDR3 sequences, roughly 15% of them seen once. Patients with ophthalmopathy all had a Clinical Activity Score of at least 3, a NOSPECS grade of at least 4 and duration under 3 months. CDR3 length: 15 amino acids. Trimming removed 0 bases from V and 3 bases from J, with 12 bases in between. Germline V lookup: CDR1 LGHNA, CDR2 YSLEER.

This chain connects TRBV4-3 to TRBJ2-7; the D gene is possibly TRBD1 (6 bases). The clonotype comes from a woman between 40 and 55 years old with Graves' ophthalmopathy. The sequenced sample consisted of blood. CDR3 sequence reads: CASSQDRGKSYEQYF. For the CDR3, the DNA is TGCGCCAGCAGCCAAGACAGGGGAAAAAGCTACGAGCAGTACTTC.